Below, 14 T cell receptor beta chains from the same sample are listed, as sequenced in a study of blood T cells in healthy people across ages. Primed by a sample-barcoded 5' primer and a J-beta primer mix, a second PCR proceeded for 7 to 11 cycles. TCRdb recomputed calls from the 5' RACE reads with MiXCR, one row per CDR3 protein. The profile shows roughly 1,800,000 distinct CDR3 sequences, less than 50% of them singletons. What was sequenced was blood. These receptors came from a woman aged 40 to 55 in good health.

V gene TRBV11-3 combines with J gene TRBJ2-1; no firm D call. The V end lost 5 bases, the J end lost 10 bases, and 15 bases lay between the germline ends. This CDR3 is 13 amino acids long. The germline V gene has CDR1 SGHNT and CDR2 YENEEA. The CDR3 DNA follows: TGTGCCAGCAGCCGAATCCCAATGGGAGAGCAGTTCTTC. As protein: CASSRIPMGEQFF.

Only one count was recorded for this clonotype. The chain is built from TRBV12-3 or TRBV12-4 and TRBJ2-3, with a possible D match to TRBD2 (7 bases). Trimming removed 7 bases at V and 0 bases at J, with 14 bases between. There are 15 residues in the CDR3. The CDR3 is CASKPGGTSTDTQYF. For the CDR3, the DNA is TGTGCCAGCAAGCCGGGGGGCACTAGCACAGATACGCAGTATTTT.

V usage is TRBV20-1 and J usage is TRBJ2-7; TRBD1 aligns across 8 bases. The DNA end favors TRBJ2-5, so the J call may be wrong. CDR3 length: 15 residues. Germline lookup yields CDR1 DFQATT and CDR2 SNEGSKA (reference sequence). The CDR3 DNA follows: TGCAGTGCTAGAGCGGGGACAGGTAATCTGGAGACCCAGTACTTC. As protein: CSARAGTGNLETQYF.

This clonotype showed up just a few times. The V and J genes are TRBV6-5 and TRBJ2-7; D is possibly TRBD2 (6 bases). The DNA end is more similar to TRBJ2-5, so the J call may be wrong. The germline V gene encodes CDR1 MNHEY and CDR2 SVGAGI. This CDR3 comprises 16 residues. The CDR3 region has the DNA TGTGCCAGCAGTTACTCCCCATTCGGGGGTTTTGAGACCCAGTACTTC. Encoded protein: CASSYSPFGGFETQYF.

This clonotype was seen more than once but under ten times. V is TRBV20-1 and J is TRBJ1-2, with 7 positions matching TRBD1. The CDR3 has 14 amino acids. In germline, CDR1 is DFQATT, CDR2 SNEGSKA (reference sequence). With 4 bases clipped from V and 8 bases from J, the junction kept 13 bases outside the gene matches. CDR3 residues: CSATDRAILSGYTF. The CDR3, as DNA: TGCAGTGCTACAGACAGGGCAATCTTATCCGGCTACACCTTC.

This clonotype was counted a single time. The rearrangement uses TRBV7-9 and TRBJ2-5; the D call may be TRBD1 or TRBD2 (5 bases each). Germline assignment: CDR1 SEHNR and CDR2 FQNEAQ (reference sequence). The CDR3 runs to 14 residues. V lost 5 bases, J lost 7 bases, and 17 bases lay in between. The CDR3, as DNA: TGTGCCAGCAGCCTAGGGACCGGGTATGCGACCCAGTACTTC. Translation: CASSLGTGYATQYF.

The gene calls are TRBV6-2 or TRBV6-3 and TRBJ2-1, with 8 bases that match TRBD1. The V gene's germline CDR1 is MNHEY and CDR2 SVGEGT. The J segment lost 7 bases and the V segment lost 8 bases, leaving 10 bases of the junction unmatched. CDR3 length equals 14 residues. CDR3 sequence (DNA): TGTGCCAGCTCGTGGGACAGGAGTGAGAATGAGCAGTTCTTC. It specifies CASSWDRSENEQFF.

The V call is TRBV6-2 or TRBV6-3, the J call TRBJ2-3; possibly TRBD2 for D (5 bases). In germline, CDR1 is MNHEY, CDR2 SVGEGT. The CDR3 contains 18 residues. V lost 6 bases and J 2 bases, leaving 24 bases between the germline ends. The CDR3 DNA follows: TGTGCCAGCAGAAGGCGCCCCTCACTAGGCCCCCCCACAGATACGCAGTATTTT. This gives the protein CASRRRPSLGPPTDTQYF.

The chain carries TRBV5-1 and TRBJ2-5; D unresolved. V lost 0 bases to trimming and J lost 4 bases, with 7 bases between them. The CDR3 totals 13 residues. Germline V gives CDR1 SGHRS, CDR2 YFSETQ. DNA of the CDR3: TGCGCCAGCAGCTTGGGCGTCCCAGAGACCCAGTACTTC. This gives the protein CASSLGVPETQYF.

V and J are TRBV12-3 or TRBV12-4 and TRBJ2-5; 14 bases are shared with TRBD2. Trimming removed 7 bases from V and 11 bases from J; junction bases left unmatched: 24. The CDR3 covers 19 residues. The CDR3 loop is CASTGVGTSGGRSYNEQYF. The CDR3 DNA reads TGTGCCAGCACCGGGGTCGGGACTAGCGGGGGACGCTCCTACAATGAGCAGTACTTC.

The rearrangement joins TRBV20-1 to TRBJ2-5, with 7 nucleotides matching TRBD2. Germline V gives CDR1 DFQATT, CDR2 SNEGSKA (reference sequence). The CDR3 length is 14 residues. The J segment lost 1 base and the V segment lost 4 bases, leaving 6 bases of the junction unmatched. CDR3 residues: CSANKGGLQETQYF. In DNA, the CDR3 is TGCAGTGCTAATAAGGGAGGGCTCCAAGAGACCCAGTACTTC.

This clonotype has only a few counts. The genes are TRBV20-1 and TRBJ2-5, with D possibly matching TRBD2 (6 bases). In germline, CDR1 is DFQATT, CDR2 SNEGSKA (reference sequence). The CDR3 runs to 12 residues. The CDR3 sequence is CSHRDFQETQYF. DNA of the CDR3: TGCAGCCACCGGGACTTCCAAGAGACCCAGTACTTC.

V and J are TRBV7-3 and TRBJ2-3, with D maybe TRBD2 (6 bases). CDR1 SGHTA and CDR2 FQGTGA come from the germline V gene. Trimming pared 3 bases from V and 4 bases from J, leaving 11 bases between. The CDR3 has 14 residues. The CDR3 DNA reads TGTGCCAGCAGCTTGGGACTTTCAGCAGATACGCAGTATTTT. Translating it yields CASSLGLSADTQYF. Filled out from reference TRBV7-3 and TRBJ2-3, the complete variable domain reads GAGVSQTPSNKVTEKGKYVELRCDPISGHTALYWYRQSLGQGPEFLIYFQGTGAADDSGLPNDRFFAVRPEGSVSTLKIQRTERGDSAVYLCASSLGLSADTQYFGPGTRLTVL.

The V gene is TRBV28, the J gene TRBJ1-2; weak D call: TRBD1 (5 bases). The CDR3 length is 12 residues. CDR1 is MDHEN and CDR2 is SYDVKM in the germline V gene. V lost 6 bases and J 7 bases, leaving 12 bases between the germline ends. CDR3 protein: CASRPGGGGYTF. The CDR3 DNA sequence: TGTGCCAGCAGGCCTGGGGGGGGTGGCTACACCTTC.